This T cell receptor beta chain was profiled in a study of T cell repertoires and HLA-DP antigens. As for the study in general: Alloreactive CD4+ T cells targeted HLA-DP on transduced HeLa. Sorted CD137+CD4+ samples averaged approximately 200 ng DNA; pre-culture CD4+ samples, approximately 1,200 ng.

This CDR3 region has 14 residues. Germline CDR1 is SGHRS and CDR2 is YFSETQ. V dropped 0 bases and J dropped 8 bases, with 14 bases sitting between them. The method was immunoSEQ multiplex PCR; TCRdb's version includes in-frame clones alone and lacks a portion of them. The sample has around 100,000 clones; 92% are singletons. Remarks on this clone: Its antigen remains unidentified.

Findings and caveats of the study: Pre-culture clonality, approximately 0.04, was far below sorted CD137+ clonality of roughly 0.4. Clones undetected before culture averaged about 35% against one allele and approximately 51% against the other.

The receptor's source is a woman under 30 in good health and CMV-seronegative. Material for sequencing was CD4+ T cells from PBMCs. The chain carries TRBV5-1 and TRBJ1-2, with D possibly matching TRBD1 (5 bases). The CDR3 coding sequence is TGCGCCAGCAGCTTGGCCGGAGAAGGGGTAGGCTACACCTTC. Amino acid sequence: CASSLAGEGVGYTF.